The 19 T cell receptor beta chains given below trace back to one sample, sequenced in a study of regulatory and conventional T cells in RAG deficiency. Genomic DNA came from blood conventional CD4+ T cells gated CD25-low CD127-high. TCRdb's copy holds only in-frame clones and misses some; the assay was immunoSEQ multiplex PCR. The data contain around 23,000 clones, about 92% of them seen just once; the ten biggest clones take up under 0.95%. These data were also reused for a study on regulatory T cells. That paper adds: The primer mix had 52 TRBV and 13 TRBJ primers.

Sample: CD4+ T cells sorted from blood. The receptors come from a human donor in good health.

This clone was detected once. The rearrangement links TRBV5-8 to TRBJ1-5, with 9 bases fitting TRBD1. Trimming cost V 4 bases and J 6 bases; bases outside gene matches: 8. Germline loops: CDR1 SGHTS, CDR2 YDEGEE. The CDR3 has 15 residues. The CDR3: CASSVGQGFGQPQHF. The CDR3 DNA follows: TGTGCCAGCAGCGTGGGACAGGGTTTTGGTCAGCCCCAGCATTTT.

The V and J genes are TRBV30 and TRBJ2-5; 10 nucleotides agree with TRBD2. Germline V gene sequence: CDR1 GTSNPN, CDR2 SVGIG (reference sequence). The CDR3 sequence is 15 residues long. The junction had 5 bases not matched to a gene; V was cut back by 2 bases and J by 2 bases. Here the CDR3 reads CAWSPGLAPQETQYF. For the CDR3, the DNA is TGTGCCTGGAGTCCGGGACTAGCGCCGCAAGAGACCCAGTACTTC. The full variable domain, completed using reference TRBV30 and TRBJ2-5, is SQTIHQWPATLVQPVGSPLSLECTVEGTSNPNLYWYRQAAGRGLQLLFYSVGIGQISSEVPQNLSASRPQDRQFILSSKKLLLSDSGFYLCAWSPGLAPQETQYFGPGTRLLVL.

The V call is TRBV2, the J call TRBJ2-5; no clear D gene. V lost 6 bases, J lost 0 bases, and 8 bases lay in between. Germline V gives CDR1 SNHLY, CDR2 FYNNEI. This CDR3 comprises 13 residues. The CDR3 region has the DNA TGTGCCAGCAGACCCAGGTACCAAGAGACCCAGTACTTC. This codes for CASRPRYQETQYF. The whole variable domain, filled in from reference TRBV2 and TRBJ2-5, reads EPEVTQTPSHQVTQMGQEVILRCVPISNHLYFYWYRQILGQKVEFLVSFYNNEISEKSEIFDDQFSVERPDGSNFTLKIRSTKLEDSAMYFCASRPRYQETQYFGPGTRLLVL.

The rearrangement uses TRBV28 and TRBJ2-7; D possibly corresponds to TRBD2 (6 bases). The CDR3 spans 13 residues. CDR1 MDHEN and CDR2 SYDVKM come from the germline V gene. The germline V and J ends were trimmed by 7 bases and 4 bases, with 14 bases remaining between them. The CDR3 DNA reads TGTGCCAGCAACGGCGGGACCCTATACGAGCAGTACTTC. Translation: CASNGGTLYEQYF.

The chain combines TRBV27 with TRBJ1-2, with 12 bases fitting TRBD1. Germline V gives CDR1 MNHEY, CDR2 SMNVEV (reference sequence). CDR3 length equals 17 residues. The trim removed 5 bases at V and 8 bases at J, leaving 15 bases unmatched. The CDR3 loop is CASSALTRGQGAHGYTF. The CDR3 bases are TGTGCCAGCAGTGCCCTAACGAGGGGACAGGGGGCTCACGGCTACACCTTC.

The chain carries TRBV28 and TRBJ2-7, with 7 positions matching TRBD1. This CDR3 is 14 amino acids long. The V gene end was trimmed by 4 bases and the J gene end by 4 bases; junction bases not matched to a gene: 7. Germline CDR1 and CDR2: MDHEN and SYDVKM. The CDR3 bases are TGTGCCAGCAGTTCCTCAGGACAGGTTTACGAGCAGTACTTC. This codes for CASSSSGQVYEQYF. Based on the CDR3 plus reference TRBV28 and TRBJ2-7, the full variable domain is DVKVTQSSRYLVKRTGEKVFLECVQDMDHENMFWYRQDPGLGLRLIYFSYDVKMKEKGDIPEGYSVSREKKERFSLILESASTNQTSMYLCASSSSGQVYEQYFGPGTRLTVT.

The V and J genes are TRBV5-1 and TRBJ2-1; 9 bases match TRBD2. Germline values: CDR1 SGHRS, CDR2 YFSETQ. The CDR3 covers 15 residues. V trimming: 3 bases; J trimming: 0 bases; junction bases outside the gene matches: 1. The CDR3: CASSSTSGSYNEQFF. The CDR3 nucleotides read TGCGCCAGCAGCTCGACTAGCGGCTCCTACAATGAGCAGTTCTTC.

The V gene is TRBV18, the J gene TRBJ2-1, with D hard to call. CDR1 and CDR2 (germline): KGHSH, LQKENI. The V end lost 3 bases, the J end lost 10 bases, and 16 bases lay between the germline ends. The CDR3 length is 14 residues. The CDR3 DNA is TGTGCCAGCTCACCGATCTACCCCCTACGGGAGCAGTTCTTC. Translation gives CASSPIYPLREQFF.

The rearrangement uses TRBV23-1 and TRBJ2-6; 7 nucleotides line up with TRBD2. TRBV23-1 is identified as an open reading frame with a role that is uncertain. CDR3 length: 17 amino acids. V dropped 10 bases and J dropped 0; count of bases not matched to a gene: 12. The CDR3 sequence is CATDRLAESSGANVLTF. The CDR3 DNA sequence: TGCGCCACCGACCGGCTAGCGGAGTCCTCTGGGGCCAACGTCCTGACTTTC.

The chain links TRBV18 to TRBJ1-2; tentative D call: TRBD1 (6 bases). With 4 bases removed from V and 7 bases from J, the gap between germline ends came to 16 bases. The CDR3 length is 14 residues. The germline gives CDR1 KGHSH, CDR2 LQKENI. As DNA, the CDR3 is TGTGCCAGCTCACAGCAGGGGAGTCGAGCTGGCTACACCTTC. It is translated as CASSQQGSRAGYTF.

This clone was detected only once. The CDR3 here is CASSSGQVVNYGYTF. CDR3 DNA: TGTGCCAGTAGTAGTGGACAGGTTGTTAACTATGGCTACACCTTC. V gene TRBV19 combines with J gene TRBJ1-2; TRBD1 matches at 7 bases. Germline trimming cut 4 bases from V and 1 base from J; bases unmatched to any gene: 6. Germline values: CDR1 LNHDA, CDR2 SQIVND (reference sequence). This CDR3 has 15 amino acids.

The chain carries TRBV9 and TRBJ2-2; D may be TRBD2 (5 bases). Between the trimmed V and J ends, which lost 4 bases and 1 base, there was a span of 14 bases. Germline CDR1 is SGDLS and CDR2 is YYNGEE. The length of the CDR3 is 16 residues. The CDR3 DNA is TGTGCCAGCAGCCCGCGGGTCATAGGGAACACCGGGGAGCTGTTTTTT. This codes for CASSPRVIGNTGELFF.

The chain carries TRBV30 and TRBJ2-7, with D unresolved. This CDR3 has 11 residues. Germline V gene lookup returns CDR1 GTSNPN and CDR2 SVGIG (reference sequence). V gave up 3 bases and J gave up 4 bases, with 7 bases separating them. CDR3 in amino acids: CAWSLEYEQYF. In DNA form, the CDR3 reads TGTGCCTGGAGCCTGGAGTACGAGCAGTACTTC. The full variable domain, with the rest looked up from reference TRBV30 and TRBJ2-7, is SQTIHQWPATLVQPVGSPLSLECTVEGTSNPNLYWYRQAAGRGLQLLFYSVGIGQISSEVPQNLSASRPQDRQFILSSKKLLLSDSGFYLCAWSLEYEQYFGPGTRLTVT.

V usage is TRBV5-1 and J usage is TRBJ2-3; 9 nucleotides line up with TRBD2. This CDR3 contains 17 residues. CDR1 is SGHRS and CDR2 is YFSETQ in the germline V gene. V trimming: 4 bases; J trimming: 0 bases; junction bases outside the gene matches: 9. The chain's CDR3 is CASSPYGLAFSTDTQYF. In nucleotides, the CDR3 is TGCGCCAGCAGCCCATACGGACTAGCGTTCAGCACAGATACGCAGTATTTT.

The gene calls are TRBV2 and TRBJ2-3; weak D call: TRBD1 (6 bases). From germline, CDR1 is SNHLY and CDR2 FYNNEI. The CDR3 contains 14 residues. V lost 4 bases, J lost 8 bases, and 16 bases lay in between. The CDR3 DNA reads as TGTGCCAGCAGTGGTTCCAGGGGTGGAGGTACGCAGTATTTT. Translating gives CASSGSRGGGTQYF.

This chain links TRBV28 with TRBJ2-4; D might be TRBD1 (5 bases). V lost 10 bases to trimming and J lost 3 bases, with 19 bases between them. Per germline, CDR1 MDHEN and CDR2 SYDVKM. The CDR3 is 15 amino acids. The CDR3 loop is CATLDQGTGKNIQYF. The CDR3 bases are TGTGCCACCCTTGACCAGGGAACGGGCAAAAACATTCAGTACTTC.

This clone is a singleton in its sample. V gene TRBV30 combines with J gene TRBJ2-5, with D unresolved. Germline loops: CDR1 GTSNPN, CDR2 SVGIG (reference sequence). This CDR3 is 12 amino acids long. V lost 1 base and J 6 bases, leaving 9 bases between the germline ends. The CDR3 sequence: CAWSAGQQTQYF. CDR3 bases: TGTGCCTGGAGTGCCGGGCAGCAGACCCAGTACTTC.

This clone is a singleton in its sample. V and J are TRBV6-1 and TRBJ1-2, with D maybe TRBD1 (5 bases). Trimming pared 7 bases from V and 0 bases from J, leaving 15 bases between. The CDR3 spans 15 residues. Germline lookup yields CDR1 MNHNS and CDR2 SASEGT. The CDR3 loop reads CASTDDWGSNYGYTF. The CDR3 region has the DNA TGTGCCAGCACCGACGACTGGGGGTCTAACTATGGCTACACCTTC.

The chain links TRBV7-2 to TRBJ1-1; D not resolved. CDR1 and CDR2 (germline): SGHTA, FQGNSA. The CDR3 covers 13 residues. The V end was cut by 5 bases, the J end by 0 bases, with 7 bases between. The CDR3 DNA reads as TGTGCCAGCAGCCCAAGGATGAACACTGAAGCTTTCTTT. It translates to CASSPRMNTEAFF.